The 17 T cell receptor beta chains below come from one sample, sequenced in a study of blood T cell repertoires in COVID-19. The table came from immunoSEQ multiplex PCR; TCRdb's copy has only in-frame clones and leaves some out. This sample carries over 250,000 clones, 80% to 95% of them seen once, and the ten largest clones take 2.5% to 3%. The material sequenced was peripheral blood. Source of these receptors: a person between 18 and 35 years old with COVID-19, enrolled during active disease.

This sequence joins TRBV7-2 and TRBJ2-2; D may be TRBD2 (5 bases). Germline CDR1 and CDR2: SGHTA and FQGNSA. The germline V and J ends were trimmed by 7 bases and 3 bases, with 12 bases remaining between them. The CDR3 consists of 14 residues. The CDR3 DNA reads TGTGCCAGCACCGAACTAGTATACACCGGGGAGCTGTTTTTT. Translating gives CASTELVYTGELFF.

Here the CDR3 reads CASSHGSYNEGQFF. The CDR3 DNA sequence: TGTGCCAGCAGCCACGGGTCATACAATGAAGGGCAGTTCTTC. This chain connects TRBV7-2 to TRBJ2-1; no clear D gene. The germline V gene encodes CDR1 SGHTA and CDR2 FQGNSA. This CDR3 is 14 amino acids long. V was clipped by 5 bases and J by 12 bases, with 20 bases between them. The entire variable domain, with the rest obtained from reference TRBV7-2 and TRBJ2-1, is as follows: GAGVSQSPSNKVTEKGKDVELRCDPISGHTALYWYRQSLGQGLEFLIYFQGNSAPDKSGLPSDRFSAERTGGSVSTLTIQRTQQEDSAVYLCASSHGSYNEGQFFGPGTRLTVL.

V and J are TRBV5-6 and TRBJ2-7; TRBD1 might be the D (6 bases). This CDR3 has 16 residues. V was pared by 3 bases and J by 2 bases, with 18 bases between. Germline V gene lookup returns CDR1 SGHDT and CDR2 YYEEEE. For the CDR3, the DNA is TGTGCCAGCAGCTCAGGCTCAGGGGATTGGACCTACGAGCAGTACTTC. This encodes CASSSGSGDWTYEQYF.

The rearrangement links TRBV27 to TRBJ1-2, with D perhaps matching TRBD1 (5 bases). This CDR3 region has 15 residues. Germline V gene data show CDR1 as MNHEY and CDR2 as SMNVEV (reference sequence). Trimming took off 5 bases at V and 4 bases at J, with 17 bases between the two ends. The CDR3 loop is CASSARGFGTYGYTF. CDR3 coding DNA: TGTGCCAGCAGTGCTCGGGGGTTTGGTACCTATGGCTACACCTTC.

The chain carries TRBV6-5 and TRBJ2-1; TRBD2 matches at 9 bases. Germline V gene sequence: CDR1 MNHEY, CDR2 SVGAGI. V lost 4 bases, J lost 9 bases, and 10 bases stayed unmatched. The CDR3 totals 15 residues. The CDR3 bases are TGTGCCAGCAGTTTCGCTCGCGGGAGGGGAGTTGAGCAGTTCTTC. It translates to CASSFARGRGVEQFF.

V is TRBV6-7 and J is TRBJ2-7; 9 nucleotides agree with TRBD2. TRBV6-7 is labeled an ORF, and its function is uncertain. J was trimmed by 0 bases and V by 2 bases; bases with no gene match: 8. The CDR3 spans 17 residues. The CDR3 region is CASSYPGSGSVSYEQYF. The CDR3 region has the DNA TGTGCCAGCAGTTACCCGGGTAGCGGGAGTGTCTCCTACGAGCAGTACTTC.

In DNA form, the CDR3 reads TGTGCCAGCAGCTTACTCGGAGAGACCCAGTACTTC. Translation: CASSLLGETQYF. V is TRBV7-2 and J is TRBJ2-5; D gene unclear. The CDR3 runs to 12 residues. V was shortened by 2 bases and J by 4 bases, with 5 bases between the two germline ends. CDR1 SGHTA and CDR2 FQGNSA come from the germline V gene.

This chain links TRBV2 with TRBJ1-6; D not resolved. The CDR3 is 13 amino acids. Between the trimmed V and J ends, which lost 10 bases and 0 bases, there was a span of 7 bases. Germline loops: CDR1 SNHLY, CDR2 FYNNEI. The CDR3 region is CATRSSYNSPLHF. The CDR3 coding sequence is TGTGCCACCCGGAGCTCCTATAATTCACCCCTCCACTTT.

The chain links TRBV4-1 to TRBJ1-2, with D perhaps TRBD1 (6 bases). Trimming pared 1 base from V and 8 bases from J, leaving 17 bases between. The length of the CDR3 is 15 residues. The V gene's germline CDR1 is MGHRA and CDR2 YSYEKL. CDR3 sequence reads: CASSQGVPGGDGYTF. The CDR3 DNA sequence: TGCGCCAGCAGCCAAGGGGTTCCGGGGGGCGACGGCTACACCTTC.

The V gene is TRBV7-2, the J gene TRBJ2-3, with a weak D call TRBD2 (6 bases). Germline CDR1 reads SGHTA; CDR2 reads FQGNSA. The V end was cut by 0 bases, the J end by 2 bases, with 15 bases between. The CDR3 runs to 17 residues. The DNA for the CDR3 is TGTGCCAGCAGCTTAGCGGGTGGCAGGGAGGTCACAGATACGCAGTATTTT. Protein sequence: CASSLAGGREVTDTQYF.

This chain uses TRBV5-1 with TRBJ1-2; 7 nucleotides agree with TRBD1. The germline V gene has CDR1 SGHRS and CDR2 YFSETQ. V shed 0 bases and J 4 bases; nucleotides not matched to a gene: 6. The CDR3 consists of 15 residues. The CDR3 DNA reads TGCGCCAGCAGCTTGGGGGGACAGCCCAGCTATGGCTACACCTTC. This sequence encodes CASSLGGQPSYGYTF. Filled out from reference TRBV5-1 and TRBJ1-2, the complete variable domain reads KAGVTQTPRYLIKTRGQQVTLSCSPISGHRSVSWYQQTPGQGLQFLFEYFSETQRNKGNFPGRFSGRQFSNSRSEMNVSTLELGDSALYLCASSLGGQPSYGYTFGSGTRLTVV.

V and J are TRBV5-5 and TRBJ1-4, with D unclear. In germline, CDR1 is SGHKS, CDR2 YYEKEE (reference sequence). This CDR3 contains 14 residues. With 1 base removed from V and 2 bases from J, the gap between germline ends came to 6 bases. The CDR3 region is CASSLLETNEKLFF. The DNA of the CDR3 is TGTGCCAGCAGCTTGTTAGAGACTAATGAAAAACTGTTTTTT.

CDR3 loop: CASSVVGLASNEQFF. CDR3 nucleotide sequence: TGTGCCAGCAGCGTAGTGGGACTAGCGTCCAATGAGCAGTTCTTC. The chain employs TRBV9 and TRBJ2-1; 10 bases line up with TRBD2. In germline, CDR1 is SGDLS, CDR2 YYNGEE. V lost 0 bases to trimming and J lost 6 bases; unmatched junction nucleotides: 3. The CDR3 consists of 15 residues.

This chain links TRBV7-9 with TRBJ2-3; 8 nucleotides match TRBD2. J lost 2 bases, V lost 3 bases, and 7 bases had no gene match. The CDR3 totals 16 residues. Germline V gives CDR1 SEHNR, CDR2 FQNEAQ (reference sequence). The CDR3 sequence is CASSLVAGGLTDTQYF. The DNA of the CDR3 is TGTGCCAGCAGCTTGGTCGCGGGAGGTCTCACAGATACGCAGTATTTT.

The V gene is TRBV4-3, the J gene TRBJ1-4, with D perhaps TRBD1 (6 bases). The CDR3 has 16 amino acids. Trimming removed 0 bases at V and 7 bases at J, with 15 bases between. CDR1 and CDR2 (germline): LGHNA, YSLEER. CDR3 sequence reads: CASSQDFMGAGEKLFF. The CDR3 coding sequence is TGCGCCAGCAGCCAAGATTTTATGGGGGCTGGTGAAAAACTGTTTTTT.

The chain joins TRBV7-2 to TRBJ2-7; 7 bases match TRBD2. CDR3 length equals 13 residues. Germline CDR1 and CDR2: SGHTA and FQGNSA. V lost 1 base, J lost 5 bases, and 2 bases stayed unmatched. CDR3 nucleotide sequence: TGTGCCAGCAGCTTAGGGGGAGGGCACGAGCAGTACTTC. Its translation is CASSLGGGHEQYF.

The chain employs TRBV5-1 and TRBJ2-5, with D possibly TRBD2 on 5 matching bases. The V gene lost 2 bases and the J gene lost 5 bases, with 7 bases spanning the gap. Germline V gene sequence: CDR1 SGHRS, CDR2 YFSETQ. The CDR3 covers 12 residues. This CDR3 is CASSLLEETQYF. In DNA, the CDR3 is TGCGCCAGCAGCTTACTAGAGGAGACCCAGTACTTC.